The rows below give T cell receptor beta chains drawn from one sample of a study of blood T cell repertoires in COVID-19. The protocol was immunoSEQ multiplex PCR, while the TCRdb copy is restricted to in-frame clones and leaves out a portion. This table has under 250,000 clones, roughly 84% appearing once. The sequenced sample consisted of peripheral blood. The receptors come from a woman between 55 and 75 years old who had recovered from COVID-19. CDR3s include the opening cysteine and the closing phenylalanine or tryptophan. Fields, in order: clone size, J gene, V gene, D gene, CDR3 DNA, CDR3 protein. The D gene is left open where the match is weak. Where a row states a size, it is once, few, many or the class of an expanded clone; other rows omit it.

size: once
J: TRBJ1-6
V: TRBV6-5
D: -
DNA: TGTGCCAGCAGTTACTCGGGCAGGGGATATAATTCACCCCTCCACTTT
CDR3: CASSYSGRGYNSPLHF

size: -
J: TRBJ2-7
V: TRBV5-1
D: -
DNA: TGCGCCAGCAGGGGGGCGAGCTCCTACGAGCAGTACTTC
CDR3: CASRGASSYEQYF

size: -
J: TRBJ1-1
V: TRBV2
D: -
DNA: TGTGCCAGCAGTGAGGACAGATTGAACACTGAAGCTTTCTTT
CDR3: CASSEDRLNTEAFF

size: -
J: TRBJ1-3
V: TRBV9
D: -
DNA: TGTGCCAGCAGCGTAGCAGGGTTTGGAAACACCATATATTTT
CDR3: CASSVAGFGNTIYF

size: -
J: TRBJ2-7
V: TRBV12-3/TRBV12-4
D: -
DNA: TGTGCCAGCAGTACCAGGGTATACGAGCAGTACTTC
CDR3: CASSTRVYEQYF

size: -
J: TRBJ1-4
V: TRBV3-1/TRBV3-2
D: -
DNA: TGTGCCAGCAGCCTGTCAGCTCCAGGGCTTAATGAAAAACTGTTTTTT
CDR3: CASSLSAPGLNEKLFF

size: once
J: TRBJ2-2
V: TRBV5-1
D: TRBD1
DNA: TGCGCCAGCAGCTCTACCGGACAGGGGTTCGTCGGGGAGCTGTTTTTT
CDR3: CASSSTGQGFVGELFF

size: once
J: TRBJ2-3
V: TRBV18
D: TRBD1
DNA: TGTGCCAGCTCACCTCCGGGACAGGGGAAAGGTACGCAGTATTTT
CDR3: CASSPPGQGKGTQYF

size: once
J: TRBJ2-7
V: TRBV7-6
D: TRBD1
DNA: TGTGCCAGCAGCACGGGACAGAACTCCTACGAGCAGTACTTC
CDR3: CASSTGQNSYEQYF

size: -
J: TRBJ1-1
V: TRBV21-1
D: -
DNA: TGTGCCAGACTTCCCGACAGGGCCGACACTGAAGCTTTCTTT
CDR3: CARLPDRADTEAFF

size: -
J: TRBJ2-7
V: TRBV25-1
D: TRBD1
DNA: TGTGCCAGCAGTGAACCGGGACAGGGTGAACAGTACTTC
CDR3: CASSEPGQGEQYF

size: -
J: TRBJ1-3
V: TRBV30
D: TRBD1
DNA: TGTGCCTGGACCCCTGTCTGGGACAGCTCTGGAAACACCATATATTTT
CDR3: CAWTPVWDSSGNTIYF

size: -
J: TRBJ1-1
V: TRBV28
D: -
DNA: TGTGCCAGCAGTCTTATATATATCACTGAAGCTTTCTTT
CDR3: CASSLIYITEAFF

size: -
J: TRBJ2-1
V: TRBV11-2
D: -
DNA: TGTGCCAGCAGCTCGGGCAGGGGTTTTTACAATGAGCAGTTCTTC
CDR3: CASSSGRGFYNEQFF

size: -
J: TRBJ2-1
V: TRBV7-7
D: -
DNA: TGTGCTAGCAGCTTAGGACAGCTCAATGAGCAGTTCTTC
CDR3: CASSLGQLNEQFF

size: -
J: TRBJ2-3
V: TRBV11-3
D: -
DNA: TGTGCCAGCAGCGCCCGGACTAGCACAGATACGCAGTATTTT
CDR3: CASSARTSTDTQYF

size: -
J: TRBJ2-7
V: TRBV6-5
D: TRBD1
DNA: TGTGCCAGCAGTTATTCGGAGACAGGGATCTACGAGCAGTACTTC
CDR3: CASSYSETGIYEQYF

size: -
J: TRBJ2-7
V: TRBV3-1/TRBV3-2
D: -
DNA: TGTGCCAGCAGCCAGCGGGGCGGCGAGCAGTACTTC
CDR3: CASSQRGGEQYF

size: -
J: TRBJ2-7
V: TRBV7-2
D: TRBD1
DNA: TGTGCCAGCAGCTCGACATTCCGGGACAGATCCTACGAGCAGTACTTC
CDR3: CASSSTFRDRSYEQYF

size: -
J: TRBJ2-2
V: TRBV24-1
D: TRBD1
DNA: TGTGCCACCAGTGATACGACAGGGGAAGGGGACGGGGAGCTGTTTTTT
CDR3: CATSDTTGEGDGELFF

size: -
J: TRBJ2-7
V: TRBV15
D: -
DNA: TGTGCCACCAGCAGTCTGGACTCCGAGCAGTACTTC
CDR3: CATSSLDSEQYF

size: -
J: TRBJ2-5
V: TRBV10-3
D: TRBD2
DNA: TGTGCCATCAGCCGGATTAGCGGGGGGGCCCAAGAGACCCAGTACTTC
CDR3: CAISRISGGAQETQYF

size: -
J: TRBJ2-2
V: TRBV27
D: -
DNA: TGTGCCAGCAGTCAGAACAGTGTGGAAACCGGGGAGCTGTTTTTT
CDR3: CASSQNSVETGELFF

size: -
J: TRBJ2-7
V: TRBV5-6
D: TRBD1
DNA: TGTGCCAGCAGCTTTGGGACAGGGGTATCCTACGAGCAGTACTTC
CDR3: CASSFGTGVSYEQYF

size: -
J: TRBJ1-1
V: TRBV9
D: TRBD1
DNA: TGTGCCAGCAGCAACAGGGGGCCAGCTTTCTTT
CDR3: CASSNRGPAFF

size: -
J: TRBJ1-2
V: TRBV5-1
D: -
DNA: TGCGCCAGCAGCTTAGAACAGAACTATGGCTACACCTTC
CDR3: CASSLEQNYGYTF

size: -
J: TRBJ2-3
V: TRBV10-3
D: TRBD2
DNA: TGTGCCATCAGTCCTACTAGCGGGGTCGCAGATACGCAGTATTTT
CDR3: CAISPTSGVADTQYF

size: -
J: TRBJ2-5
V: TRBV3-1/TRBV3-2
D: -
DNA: TGTGCCAGCAGCTCTTCCAGAGGGGGGGCAGGGACCCAGTACTTC
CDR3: CASSSSRGGAGTQYF

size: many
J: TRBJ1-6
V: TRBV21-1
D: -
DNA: TGTGCCAGCAGCAGACTGACAGGGGGGATGAATTCACCCCTCCACTTT
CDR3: CASSRLTGGMNSPLHF

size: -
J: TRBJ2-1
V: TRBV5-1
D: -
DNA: TGCGCCAGCAGCTTGCAGCGGCCTACCTACAATGAGCAGTTCTTC
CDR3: CASSLQRPTYNEQFF

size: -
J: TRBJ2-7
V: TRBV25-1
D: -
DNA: TGTGCCAGCAGTGCCTGGGACAACTCCTACGAGCAGTACTTC
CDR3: CASSAWDNSYEQYF

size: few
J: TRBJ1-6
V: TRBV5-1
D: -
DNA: TGCGCCAGCAGCTTGGGCCCTCGGCGGTCCTATAATTCACCCCTCCACTTT
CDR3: CASSLGPRRSYNSPLHF

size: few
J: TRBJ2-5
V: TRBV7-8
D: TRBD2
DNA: TGTGCCAGCAGCTTAGCCACTAGCGGGGGGAACCAAGAGACCCAGTACTTC
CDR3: CASSLATSGGNQETQYF

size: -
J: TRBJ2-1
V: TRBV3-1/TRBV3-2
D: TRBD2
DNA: TGTGCCAGCAGCCAGCGGGAGGGCTACAATGAGCAGTTCTTC
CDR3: CASSQREGYNEQFF

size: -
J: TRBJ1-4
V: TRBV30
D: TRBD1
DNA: TGTGCCTCTAGACAGGGGGGACGAAAACTGTTTTTT
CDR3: CASRQGGRKLFF

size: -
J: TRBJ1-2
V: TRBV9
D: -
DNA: TGTGCCAGCAGCGAGGACGGGAGAGACTATGGCTACACCTTC
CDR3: CASSEDGRDYGYTF